The clone carrying this TCR beta chain was observed a few times. This record comes from a study of blood T cell repertoires in COVID-19. About the research overall: Specimens from acute and convalescent COVID-19 originated in the United States, Italy and Spain. From T cells, B-cell-depleted T cells, or PBMCs came the material, which was cDNA or gDNA.

Original processing methods: The authors estimated nucleated cell counts from reference gene primer amplification. Assay: immunoSEQ multiplex PCR; the TCRdb copy retains only in-frame clones and omits some. V, J and clone size reflect that table, while D and trimming were determined from the DNA. The sample has roughly 70,000 clones, more than 70% seen once. Germline CDR1 and CDR2: SGHTA and FQGNSA. There are 17 residues in the CDR3. V lost 3 bases and J lost 2; bases outside the gene matches: 9. The clonotype was recovered from a human donor in a cohort sampled during active COVID-19. The sequencing sample was made of peripheral blood. The gene calls are TRBV7-2 and TRBJ2-4, with 8 nucleotides matching TRBD2. CDR3 coding DNA: TGTGCCAGCAGCTTTCTAGCGGGTGGGTTGACCAAAAACATTCAGTACTTC. It codes for CASSFLAGGLTKNIQYF. Filled out from reference TRBV7-2 and TRBJ2-4, the complete variable domain reads GAGVSQSPSNKVTEKGKDVELRCDPISGHTALYWYRQSLGQGLEFLIYFQGNSAPDKSGLPSDRFSAERTGGSVSTLTIQRTQQEDSAVYLCASSFLAGGLTKNIQYFGAGTRLSVL.